This is a list of T cell receptor beta chains from one sample in a study of neurological immune-mediated disorders. TCRdb re-called the 5' RACE reads through MiXCR, storing one row per CDR3 protein. This sample carries around 46,000 distinct CDR3 sequences, roughly 26% of them seen once, and the ten largest clones take around 23%. The sequencing input was PBMCs. The receptors originated from a woman between 70 and 85 years old in good health. Both conserved end residues are part of each CDR3. Fields, in order: D gene, clone size, V gene, J gene, CDR3 DNA, CDR3 protein. A D gene is named only where the DNA matches it firmly. The listing skips clone size in some rows; elsewhere it reads once, few, many or a size class.

-,-,TRBV20-1,TRBJ2-7,TGCAGTGCTATCCCGGGACCCTCCTTCGAGCAGTACTTC,CSAIPGPSFEQYF
TRBD1,many,TRBV7-3,TRBJ1-1,TGTGCCAGCAGAAGGGGACAGGGGAACACTGAAGCTTTCTTT,CASRRGQGNTEAFF
-,many,TRBV10-3,TRBJ2-5,TGTGCCATCAGTGAGTCGTGGAAGGGTGGCCAAGAGACCCAGTACTTC,CAISESWKGGQETQYF
-,many,TRBV7-2,TRBJ1-1,TGTGCCAGCAGCTTCGTCGACAGGTTGAACACTGAAGCTTTCTTT,CASSFVDRLNTEAFF
TRBD2,many,TRBV7-2,TRBJ2-3,TGTGCCAGCAGCTCAGCGGGAGGGCCTGGCACAGATACGCAGTATTTT,CASSSAGGPGTDTQYF
-,many,TRBV3-1,TRBJ1-3,TGTGCCAGCAGACCCGGGTCCTCTGGAAACACCATATATTTT,CASRPGSSGNTIYF
-,few,TRBV11-3,TRBJ1-5,TGTGCCACCGCTTGCCGCCAGTGCAATCAGCCCCAGCATTTT,CATACRQCNQPQHF
-,many,TRBV12-3/TRBV12-4,TRBJ1-1,TGTGCCAGCAGTTTCGGTCGATGGTCGGCTTTCTTT,CASSFGRWSAFF
TRBD2,few,TRBV18,TRBJ2-1,TGTGCCAGCTCACCGTCCCGCTCTAGCGGGATTTACAATGAGCAGTTCTTC,CASSPSRSSGIYNEQFF
TRBD2,few,TRBV18,TRBJ2-1,TGTGCCAGCTCACCGACTAGCGGGGGGGCCACGCATGAGCAGTTCTTC,CASSPTSGGATHEQFF
TRBD2,many,TRBV20-1,TRBJ2-3,TGCAGTGCTAGAGGGTTAGCGGGAGAATCAGATACGCAGTATTTT,CSARGLAGESDTQYF
-,many,TRBV12-3/TRBV12-4,TRBJ1-5,TGTGCCAGCAGTTTGACCTCGAGTCAGCCCCAGCATTTT,CASSLTSSQPQHF
TRBD1,few,TRBV6-5,TRBJ1-6,TGTGCCAGCAGGGGACAGGGGGCAGGTAATTCACCCCTCCACTTT,CASRGQGAGNSPLHF
-,many,TRBV25-1,TRBJ2-2,TGTGCCAGCAGTGACAGTGGGGGGCGGAACACCGGGGAGCTGTTTTTT,CASSDSGGRNTGELFF
TRBD1,-,TRBV24-1,TRBJ2-1,TGTGCCACCAGTGATAGTACCCAGGGGGTAAGGAATGAGCAGTTCTTC,CATSDSTQGVRNEQFF
TRBD2,many,TRBV20-1,TRBJ2-1,TGCAGTGTGGGACTAGATATTAGTGAGCAGTTCTTC,CSVGLDISEQFF
TRBD2,many,TRBV6-6,TRBJ2-4,TGTGCCAGCAGTTATACGACGGGGGGCATTCAGTACTTC,CASSYTTGGIQYF
-,-,TRBV5-6,TRBJ1-1,TGTGCCAGCAGCTTGACGCCAGTGAACACTGAAGCTTTCTTT,CASSLTPVNTEAFF
-,-,TRBV5-1,TRBJ2-7,TGCGCCAGCAGCAAGCTTCCTATCGGGAGTCACGAGCAGTACTTC,CASSKLPIGSHEQYF
-,many,TRBV25-1,TRBJ1-2,TGTGCCAGCAGTGAAAACTGGGGGGGGGTGAACTATGGCTACACCTTC,CASSENWGGVNYGYTF
-,many,TRBV6-5,TRBJ2-5,TGTGCCAGCAGTTACTGGGACAAGAAAGAGACCCAGTACTTC,CASSYWDKKETQYF
TRBD1,many,TRBV11-2,TRBJ2-1,TGTGCCAGCAGCTCGCGACAGGGTTACTACAATGAGCAGTTCTTC,CASSSRQGYYNEQFF